A selection of T cell receptor beta chains follows, all from one sample in a study of preoperative IRX-2 immunotherapy in early breast cancer. Assay: immunoSEQ multiplex PCR; the TCRdb copy retains only in-frame clones and omits some. The sample has 20,000 to 30,000 clones, about four fifths seen once. The sequencing here drew on lymph node tissue, taken before IRX-2 immunotherapy. These TCRs come from a human donor with breast cancer. Each CDR3 is given with its conserved first and last residue. The D gene is left open where the match is weak. Not every row has a clone size; where given, it reads once, few, many or a size class.

j_call d_call cdr3_length v_call clone_size cdr3_nt cdr3_aa
TRBJ1-4 . 15 TRBV6-7 . TGTGCCAGCAGTTATCGGGGACAAAGAAATGAAAAACTGTTTTTT CASSYRGQRNEKLFF
TRBJ2-3 TRBD1 16 TRBV5-1 . TGCGCCAGCAGCTTGGAGGACAGGGGTGAGACAGATACGCAGTATTTT CASSLEDRGETDTQYF
TRBJ1-1 . 16 TRBV11-3 . TGTGCCAGCAGCCTCGTCCAGGGAGTGGAACACACTGAAGCTTTCTTT CASSLVQGVEHTEAFF
TRBJ1-1 . 14 TRBV19 few TGTGCCAGTAGTCCGAGGACCAGAAACACTGAAGCTTTCTTT CASSPRTRNTEAFF
TRBJ1-2 . 12 TRBV29-1 . TGCAGCGTTGATCAGGGTAGCTATGGCTACACCTTC CSVDQGSYGYTF
TRBJ2-2 . 14 TRBV5-1 . TGCGCCAGCACCGTATCCCCGAACACCGGGGAGCTGTTTTTT CASTVSPNTGELFF
TRBJ2-3 TRBD2 17 TRBV14 . TGTGCCAGCAGCCAAGCCGGTCGAGCGGGGGGTTCAGATACGCAGTATTTT CASSQAGRAGGSDTQYF
TRBJ1-4 . 15 TRBV5-1 . TGCGCCAGCAGCTTGGCCTTCTCAAAAGGGGAAAAACTGTTTTTT CASSLAFSKGEKLFF
TRBJ1-3 . 14 TRBV12-5 few TGTGCCAGCATGGTTTTAGTTCGAGGAAACACCATATATTTT CASMVLVRGNTIYF
TRBJ1-6 TRBD1 15 TRBV6-8 few TGTGCCAGCAGTCCAAGGACAGGGGGTAATTCACCCCTCCACTTT CASSPRTGGNSPLHF
TRBJ1-4 . 14 TRBV11-3 few TGTGCCAGCAGCTTAGGGGTAACTAATGAAAAACTGTTTTTT CASSLGVTNEKLFF
TRBJ1-2 . 17 TRBV6-8 . TGTGCCATCAGGAGAGGGCAGGGGACTTTAGGAGACTATGGCTACACCTTC CAIRRGQGTLGDYGYTF
TRBJ1-1 . 15 TRBV18 . TGTGCCAGCTCACCAATGGGTAGGGCGAACACTGAAGCTTTCTTT CASSPMGRANTEAFF
TRBJ1-5 . 16 TRBV19 . TGTGCCAGTAGTATCTTGGAGGGAGCCTCCAATCAGCCCCAGCATTTT CASSILEGASNQPQHF
TRBJ2-7 . 15 TRBV5-1 once TGCGCCAGCAGCCCTGGCCAGGGTTTGTCGTACGAGCAGTACTTC CASSPGQGLSYEQYF
TRBJ2-2 TRBD2 16 TRBV23-1 . TGCGCCAGCAACCTAGCGGGGGGCCCCAACACCGGGGAGCTGTTTTTT CASNLAGGPNTGELFF
TRBJ2-3 . 16 TRBV11-3 once TGTGCCAGCAGCCAAGCCCGGAGCGGCTTCACAGATACGCAGTATTTT CASSQARSGFTDTQYF
TRBJ1-5 . 14 TRBV11-3 . TGTGCCAGCAGCTTTACAGGGATTGCTCAGCCCCAGCATTTT CASSFTGIAQPQHF
TRBJ1-1 . 13 TRBV19 . TGTGCCAGTAGAGAAACAGGGTACGCTGAAGCTTTCTTT CASRETGYAEAFF
TRBJ2-5 . 15 TRBV5-1 . TGCGCCAGCAGCTTGATGGGGGCACTACAAGAGACCCAGTACTTC CASSLMGALQETQYF
TRBJ1-4 . 14 TRBV10-3 . TGTGCCATCAGTGAGTCGCACGGTGGAGAAAAACTGTTTTTT CAISESHGGEKLFF
TRBJ2-3 . 15 TRBV6-8 . TGTGCCAGCAGTTACGGCCGATCTAGCACAGATACGCAGTATTTT CASSYGRSSTDTQYF
TRBJ1-2 TRBD1 15 TRBV19 . TGTGCCAGTCTGGGGTCCGCGGACAGGGGCTATGGCTACACCTTC CASLGSADRGYGYTF
TRBJ1-1 . 11 TRBV6-4 . TGTGCCAGCAGTAGGGGGGCAGAAGCTTTCTTT CASSRGAEAFF
TRBJ1-3 . 14 TRBV11-3 few TGTGCCAGCAGCTTAATAGGGACTCGAAACACCATATATTTT CASSLIGTRNTIYF
TRBJ2-1 . 15 TRBV30 . TGTGCCTGGGGTTACTCCGACCTCAGGGGGGATGAGCAGTTCTTC CAWGYSDLRGDEQFF
TRBJ1-1 . 14 TRBV28 . TGTGCCAGCAGTTTGGGATCAGGGCTGGAGGAAGCTTTCTTT CASSLGSGLEEAFF
TRBJ1-6 . 14 TRBV11-3 . TGTGCCAGCAACTTCTTTTCGGGGTCCGAGGCCCTCCACTTT CASNFFSGSEALHF
TRBJ1-1 . 16 TRBV6-8 . TGTGCCAGCAGTTACCTTATCCCTAGCAGGAGCACTGAAGCTTTCTTT CASSYLIPSRSTEAFF
TRBJ1-3 TRBD1 19 TRBV6-8 . TGTGCCAGCAGCCGAGAGGGGGCACAACTCATAGTCTCTGGAAACACCATATATTTT CASSREGAQLIVSGNTIYF
TRBJ2-3 TRBD2 17 TRBV7-7 . TGTGCCAGCAGCCTCACCTCTAGCGGGGTGGGCACAGATACGCAGTATTTT CASSLTSSGVGTDTQYF
TRBJ2-7 . 15 TRBV11-3 . TGTGCCAGCAGCCTAATCAGGGATATTGGTGACGAGCAGTACTTC CASSLIRDIGDEQYF
TRBJ1-2 . 15 TRBV6-8 . TGTGCCAGCAGTTACTACCGAGGCCGGAACTATGGCTACACCTTC CASSYYRGRNYGYTF
TRBJ2-7 . 16 TRBV28 few TGTGCCAGCAGTTTAGGGTCCGGATCTGGTATTCACGAGCAGTACTTC CASSLGSGSGIHEQYF
TRBJ2-3 TRBD1 15 TRBV7-6 once TGTGCCAGCAGCGGGACGACAGGGGTCGGGGATACGCAGTATTTT CASSGTTGVGDTQYF
TRBJ2-7 . 16 TRBV28 . TGTGCCAGCAGTTTATGGGCGGGGGCTTACTCCTACGAGCAGTACTTC CASSLWAGAYSYEQYF
TRBJ2-1 . 12 TRBV14 . TGTGCCAGCAGCCCTAGCTACGATGAGCAGTTCTTC CASSPSYDEQFF
TRBJ2-3 . 12 TRBV29-1 few TGCAGCGTTGAATGGAACACAGATACGCAGTATTTT CSVEWNTDTQYF
TRBJ1-1 . 14 TRBV29-1 . TGCAGCGTCCTCATTGGCGGGGGGACCACTGAAGCTTTCTTT CSVLIGGGTTEAFF
TRBJ2-7 TRBD1 16 TRBV18 . TGTGCCAGCTCACCTCCAACCGGGACAGGGGGTAAAGAGCAGTACTTC CASSPPTGTGGKEQYF
TRBJ2-3 . 16 TRBV19 . TGTGCCAGTAGTTACGCCCTAGGGGGAAGCACAGATACGCAGTATTTT CASSYALGGSTDTQYF
TRBJ2-7 TRBD1 12 TRBV30 few TGTGCCTGGAGTGTTACACAGGGGGAGCAGTACTTC CAWSVTQGEQYF
TRBJ2-7 . 15 TRBV6-8 . TGTGCCAGCAGTGCCCCCAGGGGCCAAACCTACGAGCAGTACTTC CASSAPRGQTYEQYF